Given below is one T cell receptor (beta chain) in context. This sample stems from a study of cytomegalovirus exposure and HLA in healthy donors. 13 Jbeta primers and 60 Vbeta primers were used for the PCR. Produced via immunoSEQ multiplex PCR; TCRdb's table is partial and in-frame only. The sample comprises approximately 150,000 clones, about 75% of which are singletons, and about 4.5% rests with the top ten. Germline V gene sequence: CDR1 MNHEY, CDR2 SMNVEV (reference sequence). V trimming: 3 bases; J trimming: 6 bases; junction bases outside the gene matches: 14. The CDR3 consists of 16 residues. The sample taken for sequencing was PBMCs. The V call is TRBV27, the J call TRBJ2-7; 7 bases are a match to TRBD2. The receptor was isolated from a man aged 55 to 70 in good health and CMV-seronegative. The CDR3 nucleotides read TGTGCCAGCAGTTTCTCACCCAAAAGCAGGGAGGGCGAGCAGTACTTC. Translation: CASSFSPKSREGEQYF.